A selection of T cell receptor beta chains follows, all from one sample in a study of blood T cell repertoires in COVID-19. Clones were sequenced by immunoSEQ multiplex PCR, and TCRdb holds only the in-frame ones, with some missing. The sample lists approximately 220,000 clones; 86% were seen once. Sequencing used PBMCs or T cells enriched from blood (not recorded which). The receptors were sampled from a woman younger than 45 who had been exposed to COVID-19. Each CDR3 is given with its conserved first and last residue. D genes are given only for firm matches. For some rows the clone size is stated as once, few or many, or as a class when expanded; others skip it.

CASSDVWGHGTDTQYF TGTGCCAGCAGTGATGTGTGGGGCCACGGCACAGATACGCAGTATTTT 16 - TRBV2 - TRBJ2-3
CASGFRTDGASYNSPLHF TGTGCTAGTGGTTTCCGGACAGATGGTGCTTCCTATAATTCACCCCTCCACTTT 18 - TRBV12-5 - TRBJ1-6
CASSPTPSGQGIYGYTF TGCGCCAGCAGCCCAACCCCCTCGGGACAGGGGATTTATGGCTACACCTTC 17 TRBD1 TRBV4-1 - TRBJ1-2
CASSIPGQGGNEQFF TGTGCCAGCAGCATCCCGGGACAGGGGGGCAATGAGCAGTTCTTC 15 TRBD1 TRBV11-2 - TRBJ2-1
CASSRLAEDYEQYF TGTGCCAGCAGCCGACTAGCGGAAGATTACGAGCAGTACTTC 14 TRBD2 TRBV14 - TRBJ2-7
CASSLPESEAFF TGTGCCAGCAGTCTCCCCGAGTCTGAAGCTTTCTTT 12 - TRBV12-3/TRBV12-4 many TRBJ1-1
CASSLDRGQGARGYTF TGTGCCAGCAGCTTAGATCGGGGACAGGGGGCAAGAGGCTACACCTTC 16 TRBD1 TRBV11-2 - TRBJ1-2
CASSPTGVQPQHF TGTGCCAGCTCCCCTACAGGGGTTCAGCCCCAGCATTTT 13 TRBD1 TRBV18 - TRBJ1-5
CASSKQGGTNTGELFF TGTGCCAGCAGTAAACAGGGGGGGACGAACACCGGGGAGCTGTTTTTT 16 - TRBV27 - TRBJ2-2
CASSLVRGTNTGELFF TGTGCCAGCAGCTTAGTGAGGGGGACGAACACCGGGGAGCTGTTTTTT 16 - TRBV7-9 - TRBJ2-2